The 25 T cell receptor beta chains below come from one sample, sequenced in a study of T cell changes during pregnancy in multiple sclerosis. Only in-frame clones appear in the TCRdb table, and some are missing; sequencing was by immunoSEQ multiplex PCR. The table has some 42,000 clones, about 93% seen once. This specimen was CD4+ T cells from peripheral blood mononuclear cells, taken in the third trimester of pregnancy. The receptor set was obtained from a female donor with multiple sclerosis, enrolled in a pregnancy study.

This CDR3 is CASSSFGGGAQDEQFF. In DNA form, the CDR3 reads TGTGCCAGCAGTTCCTTTGGCGGGGGGGCCCAGGATGAGCAGTTCTTC. V usage is TRBV6-6 and J usage is TRBJ2-1; 9 bases map to TRBD2. CDR3 length: 16 residues. V shed 4 bases, J shed 8 bases, and the junction held 12 bases outside the gene matches. Germline V gene data show CDR1 as MNHNY and CDR2 as SVGAGI (reference sequence).

The V call is TRBV28, the J call TRBJ1-2; D is possibly TRBD1 (5 bases). The CDR3 has 14 residues. Per the germline V gene, CDR1 is MDHEN and CDR2 is SYDVKM. The ends were cut back, 4 bases at V and 8 bases at J, with 17 bases in the middle. This CDR3 is CASSSSRANRGYTF. The CDR3 DNA reads as TGTGCCAGCAGTTCCTCCCGGGCTAACAGGGGCTACACCTTC.

The gene calls are TRBV27 and TRBJ2-7; D is perhaps TRBD1 (5 bases). The CDR3 is 16 amino acids. Trimming pared 0 bases from V and 2 bases from J, leaving 14 bases between. Germline CDR1 MNHEY, CDR2 SMNVEV (reference sequence). CDR3 nucleotides: TGTGCCAGCAGTTTATCGGTAAGACAGATCCCCTACGAGCAGTACTTC. It specifies CASSLSVRQIPYEQYF.

This clone was recorded once. J is TRBJ1-6 and V is TRBV2; 8 bases align to TRBD1. Germline CDR1 and CDR2: SNHLY and FYNNEI. The CDR3 consists of 14 residues. The ends lost 6 bases at V and 7 bases at J; junction bases unmatched: 5. CDR3 nucleotides: TGTGCCAGCAGCGATGACAGGGGAAATTCACCCCTCCACTTT. It translates to CASSDDRGNSPLHF.

The V gene is TRBV5-1, the J gene TRBJ2-2; 7 bases are shared with TRBD1. V gave up 0 bases and J gave up 6 bases; unmatched junction bases: 8. There are 16 residues in the CDR3. Germline values: CDR1 SGHRS, CDR2 YFSETQ. CDR3 sequence: CASSLVGTANAGELFF. The DNA of the CDR3 is TGCGCCAGCAGCTTGGTTGGGACAGCAAACGCCGGGGAGCTGTTTTTT.

CDR3: CASSQVAGPNEKLFF. The CDR3 bases are TGCGCCAGCAGCCAAGTAGCAGGGCCTAATGAAAAACTGTTTTTT. The V gene is TRBV4-1, the J gene TRBJ1-4; weak D call: TRBD1 (5 bases). The CDR3 sequence is 15 residues long. V dropped 1 base and J dropped 3 bases, with 9 bases sitting between them. Germline V lookup: CDR1 MGHRA, CDR2 YSYEKL.

This clone has only a few counts. V gene TRBV6-5 combines with J gene TRBJ2-2; 8 positions agree with TRBD2. Losses at the gene ends were 6 bases for V and 1 base for J; bases not matched to a gene: 4. This CDR3 comprises 15 residues. Looked up from germline, CDR1 is MNHEY and CDR2 is SVGAGI. CDR3 sequence (DNA): TGTGCCAGCAGGCAGGCGGGGGGGAACACCGGGGAGCTGTTTTTT. It yields the protein CASRQAGGNTGELFF.

This chain joins TRBV5-1 and TRBJ2-2, with D tentatively TRBD2 (6 bases). The CDR3 totals 16 residues. V lost 4 bases to trimming and J lost 0 bases, with 13 bases between them. Germline lookup yields CDR1 SGHRS and CDR2 YFSETQ. The DNA for the CDR3 is TGCGCCAGCAGCGGGGGACTGACCTCGAACACCGGGGAGCTGTTTTTT. Protein sequence: CASSGGLTSNTGELFF.

The rearrangement links TRBV18 to TRBJ2-1; D not resolved. This CDR3 region has 12 residues. CDR1 and CDR2 from the germline V gene are KGHSH and LQKENI. Trimming took 2 bases from V and 9 from J, leaving 8 bases between them. CDR3 nucleotide sequence: TGTGCCAGCTCACCATACCTACTTGAGCAGTTCTTC. Amino acids: CASSPYLLEQFF.

The chain has TRBV7-9 and TRBJ2-7; 12 nucleotides line up with TRBD1. CDR1 is SEHNR, CDR2 FQNEAQ, per germline (reference sequence). The trim removed 5 bases at V and 7 bases at J, leaving 12 bases unmatched. CDR3 size: 16 residues. CDR3 DNA: TGTGCCAGCAGCGTAATCCGGGACAGGGGGCTGAAGGAGCAGTACTTC. It encodes CASSVIRDRGLKEQYF.

The CDR3 sequence is CASTPTDYSNQPQHF. CDR3 coding DNA: TGTGCCAGTACCCCGACAGATTATAGCAATCAGCCCCAGCATTTT. This chain connects TRBV6-1 to TRBJ1-5, with D tentatively TRBD1 (5 bases). Germline V lookup: CDR1 MNHNS, CDR2 SASEGT. The V and J ends lost 9 bases and 0 bases respectively, with 15 bases between them. This CDR3 has 15 amino acids.

This clone appeared once. The chain combines TRBV6-1 with TRBJ1-2; TRBD1 agrees at 7 bases. The V gene's germline CDR1 is MNHNS and CDR2 SASEGT. This CDR3 spans 15 amino acids. V was pared by 5 bases and J by 5 bases, with 11 bases of the junction left unmatched. Here the CDR3 DNA reads TGTGCCAGCAGTTCGGGACAGACTACATTGTATGGCTACACCTTC. Protein sequence: CASSSGQTTLYGYTF.

CDR3 coding DNA: TGTGCCAGCAGTGAAGCAACAGGGGGCAATCAGCCCCAGCATTTT. As protein: CASSEATGGNQPQHF. The chain joins TRBV6-1 to TRBJ1-5; 7 nucleotides line up with TRBD1. CDR3 length: 15 residues. The V and J ends lost 0 bases and 2 bases, in that order; junction bases with no gene match: 1. The germline gives CDR1 MNHNS, CDR2 SASEGT.

The CDR3 spells CASSVNSGIYNEQFF. The DNA for the CDR3 is TGTGCCAGCAGCGTTAATAGCGGGATCTACAATGAGCAGTTCTTC. The chain employs TRBV9 and TRBJ2-1; the match to TRBD2 covers 8 bases. CDR1 is SGDLS and CDR2 is YYNGEE in the germline V gene. The CDR3 contains 15 residues. V dropped 2 bases and J dropped 3; count of bases not matched to a gene: 4.

The CDR3 is CASSQGLPGYNEQFF. In DNA, the CDR3 is TGCGCCAGCAGCCAAGGACTTCCCGGCTACAATGAGCAGTTCTTC. The V call is TRBV4-3, the J call TRBJ2-1; D is undetermined. This CDR3 comprises 15 residues. Trimming cost V 1 base and J 3 bases, with 10 bases left between them. CDR1 and CDR2 from the germline V gene are LGHNA and YSLEER.

The chain recombines TRBV27 with TRBJ2-7; 9 bases match TRBD1. Losses at the gene ends were 6 bases for V and 4 bases for J; bases not matched to a gene: 10. This CDR3 contains 15 residues. The germline V gene has CDR1 MNHEY and CDR2 SMNVEV (reference sequence). Here the CDR3 DNA reads TGTGCCAGCAGGGGGGACCGGGACAGGGATTACGAGCAGTACTTC. Residues: CASRGDRDRDYEQYF.

This chain joins TRBV28 and TRBJ2-2; TRBD1 might be the D (5 bases). The CDR3 length is 18 residues. V lost 3 bases and J 3 bases, leaving 20 bases between the germline ends. Per germline, CDR1 MDHEN and CDR2 SYDVKM. CDR3 loop: CASSFPIGAMSDTGELFF. The CDR3 region has the DNA TGTGCCAGCAGTTTCCCCATAGGGGCTATGTCGGACACCGGGGAGCTGTTTTTT.

This chain joins TRBV29-1 and TRBJ1-1; TRBD1 might be the D (5 bases). In germline, CDR1 is SQVTM, CDR2 ANQGSEA. The CDR3 runs 12 residues. V lost 8 bases and J 1 base, leaving 11 bases between the germline ends. DNA for the CDR3: TGCAGCTCCGACCAGGGGAACACTGAAGCTTTCTTT. Translating it yields CSSDQGNTEAFF.

The chain joins TRBV5-5 to TRBJ1-2; 7 bases fit TRBD1. The CDR3 is 15 amino acids. The V and J ends lost 4 bases and 7 bases, in that order; junction bases with no gene match: 13. The V gene's germline CDR1 is SGHKS and CDR2 YYEKEE (reference sequence). CDR3 coding DNA: TGTGCCAGCAGCCCCTTGGGACAGTTAACTTCTGGCTACACCTTC. Residues: CASSPLGQLTSGYTF. Full variable domain (rest looked up from reference TRBV5-5 and TRBJ1-2): DAGVTQSPTHLIKTRGQQVTLRCSPISGHKSVSWYQQVLGQGPQFIFQYYEKEERGRGNFPDRFSARQFPNYSSELNVNALLLGDSALYLCASSPLGQLTSGYTFGSGTRLTVV.

This clone appeared a single time. This chain links TRBV4-3 with TRBJ1-1; TRBD1 matches 7 bases. V trimming: 4 bases; J trimming: 8 bases; junction bases outside the gene matches: 7. Per germline, CDR1 LGHNA and CDR2 YSLEER. CDR3 size: 13 residues. CDR3 DNA: TGCGCCAGCAGCCGGTACAGGGGCTTGGAAGCTTTCTTT. It specifies CASSRYRGLEAFF.

V is TRBV2 and J is TRBJ1-2; D may be TRBD1 (6 bases). This CDR3 spans 15 amino acids. V was clipped by 0 bases and J by 8 bases, with 16 bases between them. The germline V gene encodes CDR1 SNHLY and CDR2 FYNNEI. This CDR3 reads CASSEASVQGRGYTF. The DNA of the CDR3 is TGTGCCAGCAGTGAAGCTTCGGTACAGGGTCGGGGCTACACCTTC.

The chain combines TRBV9 with TRBJ1-6, with TRBD1 identical over 7 bases. This CDR3 has 16 amino acids. V lost 3 bases to trimming and J lost 7 bases; unmatched junction nucleotides: 10. In germline, CDR1 is SGDLS, CDR2 YYNGEE. This chain's CDR3 is CASSATGSTLNSPLHF. In DNA form, the CDR3 reads TGTGCCAGCAGCGCGACAGGGTCCACTCTCAATTCACCCCTCCACTTT.

This clone was recorded once. One junction end does not reproduce the germline sequence, and a read error may be involved. The chain has TRBV7-3 and TRBJ1-2; 8 bases match TRBD1. This CDR3 region has 13 residues. CDR1 is SGHTA, CDR2 FQGTGA, per germline. The DNA of the CDR3 is TGTGCCAGCAGCGTAACAGGGGGTGGTGGCTACACCTTC. This gives the protein CASSVTGGGGYTF. The whole variable domain, remainder taken from reference TRBV7-3 and TRBJ1-2, is GAGVSQTPSNKVTEKGKYVELRCDPISGHTALYWYRQSLGQGPEFLIYFQGTGAADDSGLPNDRFFAVRPEGSVSTLKIQRTERGDSAVYLCASSVTGGGGYTFGSGTRLTVV.

The J gene is TRBJ1-6, the V gene TRBV11-2; 8 bases map to TRBD1. V was pared by 1 base and J by 7 bases, with 0 bases of the junction left unmatched. The germline V gene encodes CDR1 SGHAT and CDR2 FQNNGV. The CDR3 sequence is 14 residues long. This CDR3 is CASSLGQGNSPLHF. CDR3 bases: TGTGCCAGCAGCTTAGGACAGGGGAATTCACCCCTCCACTTT.

This clone was picked up one time. The V call is TRBV5-1, the J call TRBJ2-7; TRBD2 might be the D (6 bases). From germline, CDR1 is SGHRS and CDR2 YFSETQ. Trimming took off 2 bases at V and 3 bases at J, with 15 bases between the two ends. The CDR3 is 15 residues long. The CDR3 coding sequence is TGCGCCAGCAGCTTTAAGGCCGGGGGAAACTACGAGCAGTACTTC. As protein: CASSFKAGGNYEQYF.